Shown below are 14 T cell receptor beta chains from a single sample sequenced in a study of T-cell memory formation after mild COVID-19. TCRdb independently ran MiXCR on the 5' RACE reads; one entry per CDR3 protein. The table includes hundreds of thousands of distinct CDR3 sequences, around 21% detected once. Sample: PBMCs or a T cell subset sorted from them (not recorded which). These receptors all come from an adult woman who had mild COVID-19 (a few samples of this study predate the infection). Cell type and time point are not known.

This clonotype came up a few times. This chain links TRBV19 with TRBJ2-7; TRBD2 might be the D (5 bases). Trimming cost V 4 bases and J 6 bases, with 22 bases left between them. This CDR3 is built from 16 residues. In germline, CDR1 is LNHDA, CDR2 SQIVND (reference sequence). The CDR3 nucleotides read TGTGCCAGTAGTACCGTCCTAGGCGGAAGAGGAGGCGAGCAGTACTTC. Translating it yields CASSTVLGGRGGEQYF.

The CDR3 coding sequence is TGTGCCAGCAGCGCTAGCGGGGGGGCCGGCACCGGGGAGCTGTTTTTT. Translation gives CASSASGGAGTGELFF. J is TRBJ2-2 and V is TRBV9, with TRBD2 matching over 12 bases. Trimming took 3 bases from V and 4 from J; bases not matched to a gene: 4. The CDR3 spans 16 residues. Germline V CDR1 and CDR2: SGDLS, YYNGEE.

This chain links TRBV29-1 with TRBJ2-3, with D unclear. Germline values: CDR1 SQVTM, CDR2 ANQGSEA. V lost 4 bases, J lost 2 bases, and 4 bases lay in between. The CDR3 is 11 amino acids. CDR3 region: CSVAHTDTQYF. Here the CDR3 DNA reads TGCAGCGTTGCCCACACAGATACGCAGTATTTT.

This chain joins TRBV7-3 and TRBJ2-1, with 10 bases matching TRBD2. Germline V gives CDR1 SGHTA, CDR2 FQGTGA. The CDR3 spans 16 residues. V gave up 4 bases and J gave up 7 bases; unmatched junction bases: 10. The CDR3 nucleotides are TGTGCCAGCAGCTCCGTCGCAGCGGGGGGGCGTAATGAGCAGTTCTTC. Protein sequence: CASSSVAAGGRNEQFF.

The genes are TRBV27 and TRBJ2-1; no clear D gene. V was pared by 3 bases and J by 6 bases, with 6 bases between. The germline V gene has CDR1 MNHEY and CDR2 SMNVEV (reference sequence). CDR3 size: 12 residues. CDR3 in DNA: TGTGCCAGCAGTTTTGGATTCAATGAGCAGTTCTTC. Residues: CASSFGFNEQFF.

The V and J genes are TRBV12-3 or TRBV12-4 and TRBJ1-2; D gene uncertain. With 3 bases removed from V and 7 bases from J, the gap between germline ends came to 12 bases. The CDR3 is 13 amino acids. CDR3 sequence: CASSFGARGGYTF. The CDR3 DNA reads as TGTGCCAGCAGTTTTGGCGCCCGGGGTGGCTACACCTTC.

This clonotype was observed a few times. This chain joins TRBV23-1 and TRBJ2-1; D ambiguous. TRBV23-1 is identified as an open reading frame with a role that is uncertain. V lost 4 bases to trimming and J lost 2 bases, with 12 bases between them. The CDR3 runs 15 residues. The CDR3 reads CASSPETLTYNEQFF. The CDR3 nucleotides are TGCGCCAGCAGTCCCGAGACTTTAACCTACAATGAGCAGTTCTTC.

The chain couples TRBV7-9 to TRBJ1-2, with 8 bases that match TRBD1. The CDR3 consists of 15 residues. CDR1 SEHNR and CDR2 FQNEAQ come from the germline V gene (reference sequence). The junction had 6 bases not matched to a gene; V was cut back by 0 bases and J by 6 bases. CDR3 residues: CASSLAGRGQDGYTF. The CDR3 bases are TGTGCCAGCAGCTTAGCGGGCAGGGGGCAAGATGGCTACACCTTC. The full variable domain, with the rest looked up from reference TRBV7-9 and TRBJ1-2, is DTGVSQNPRHKITKRGQNVTFRCDPISEHNRLYWYRQTLGQGPEFLTYFQNEAQLEKSRLLSDRFSAERPKGSFSTLEIQRTEQGDSAMYLCASSLAGRGQDGYTFGSGTRLTVV.

The chain recombines TRBV5-1 with TRBJ2-6; TRBD1 matches 9 bases. CDR3 length equals 17 residues. Germline values: CDR1 SGHRS, CDR2 YFSETQ. With V trimmed by 3 bases and J by 4 bases, 8 bases remained unmatched. In nucleotides, the CDR3 is TGCGCCAGCAGCTCCGGGACAGGGCACTCCGGGGCCAACGTCCTGACTTTC. Its protein product is CASSSGTGHSGANVLTF.

This clonotype was seen a handful of times. J is TRBJ2-1 and V is TRBV5-1; D ambiguous. The CDR3 totals 12 residues. The V gene's germline CDR1 is SGHRS and CDR2 YFSETQ. With 0 bases removed from V and 8 bases from J, the gap between germline ends came to 6 bases. The CDR3 loop reads CASSLGDYEQFF. CDR3 DNA sequence: TGCGCCAGCAGCTTGGGCGATTATGAGCAGTTCTTC.

The rearrangement joins TRBV18 to TRBJ2-1, with 9 nucleotides matching TRBD2. Trimming at V came to 2 bases and at J to 3 bases, leaving 2 bases not matched to a gene. The CDR3 length is 15 residues. Germline V lookup: CDR1 KGHSH, CDR2 LQKENI. CDR3 nucleotides: TGTGCCAGCTCACCAGGCGGGGGGGTCTACAATGAGCAGTTCTTC. This encodes CASSPGGGVYNEQFF.

The V and J genes are TRBV11-2 and TRBJ1-5; the D is unclear. The V end lost 0 bases, the J end lost 8 bases, and 8 bases lay between the germline ends. Germline V gives CDR1 SGHAT, CDR2 FQNNGV. This CDR3 has 13 amino acids. The CDR3 spells CASSLEPLKPQHF. The CDR3 nucleotides read TGTGCCAGCAGCTTAGAGCCACTTAAGCCCCAGCATTTT.

Here the CDR3 DNA reads TGCGCCAGCAGCCAAGATAGGGGGACTACGGCCTACGAGCAGTACTTC. Residues: CASSQDRGTTAYEQYF. The J gene is TRBJ2-7, the V gene TRBV4-1, with D possibly TRBD2 on 7 matching bases. CDR3 size: 16 residues. V dropped 0 bases and J dropped 2 bases, with 14 bases sitting between them. Germline V lookup: CDR1 MGHRA, CDR2 YSYEKL.

This clonotype was seen repeatedly, ten times or more. The chain carries TRBV5-1 and TRBJ1-1; tentatively, D is TRBD1 (5 bases). The V end was cut by 0 bases, the J end by 6 bases, with 9 bases between. In germline, CDR1 is SGHRS, CDR2 YFSETQ. The CDR3 is 13 residues long. The CDR3 here is CASSLGGTAEAFF. The CDR3 DNA follows: TGCGCCAGCAGCTTGGGCGGGACGGCTGAAGCTTTCTTT.